These T cell receptor beta chains were read from a single sample in a study of T cell repertoires in aging, cancer and after chemotherapy. Each CDR3 protein gets one entry after TCRdb re-called the multiplex PCR reads with MiXCR. The repertoire holds some 10,000 distinct CDR3 sequences, with around 33% as singletons. The sample comprised blood. These receptors were collected from a human donor in good health. Each CDR3 is given with its conserved first and last residue. D genes are given only for firm matches. Not all rows give a size; the values are once, few, many and, for expanded clones, a class.

CDR3 DNA | CDR3 protein | J gene | D gene | clone size | V gene
TGTGCCAGCAGTCAGGGACACCCGAACACTGAAGCTTTCTTT | CASSQGHPNTEAFF | TRBJ1-1 | NA | NA | TRBV27
TGCAGTGCTTATACTAGCGGCTCCTACAATGAGCAGTTCTTC | CSAYTSGSYNEQFF | TRBJ2-1 | TRBD2 | NA | TRBV20-1
TGCGCCAGCAGCCGATTGTTAGCGGGAGGAGATACGCAGTATTTT | CASSRLLAGGDTQYF | TRBJ2-3 | TRBD2 | NA | TRBV5-1
TGTGCCAGCAGCGACGGGACAGAAGGAGATACGCAGTATTTT | CASSDGTEGDTQYF | TRBJ2-3 | TRBD1 | NA | TRBV6-4
TGTGCCAGCAGCCCCGGGATGAATCAGCCCCAGCATTTT | CASSPGMNQPQHF | TRBJ1-5 | NA | NA | TRBV6-2/TRBV6-3
TGTGCCAGCAGACTTGGGAGGGAAAGGGCAGATACGCAGTATTTT | CASRLGRERADTQYF | TRBJ2-3 | TRBD2 | NA | TRBV11-3
TGTGCCAGCTCACTCAGGGTCACCGAGCAGTACTTC | CASSLRVTEQYF | TRBJ2-7 | NA | NA | TRBV18
TGCAGTGCTGACTGGACTAGCGGGGGACAAGATACGCAGTATTTT | CSADWTSGGQDTQYF | TRBJ2-3 | TRBD2 | NA | TRBV20-1
TGTGCCAGCAGTGGGCCAGGGGGAAATGAAAAACTGTTTTTT | CASSGPGGNEKLFF | TRBJ1-4 | TRBD1 | few | TRBV11-3
TGTGCCAGCGTCTTTGGGGGGCCCCAAGAGACCCAGTACTTC | CASVFGGPQETQYF | TRBJ2-5 | NA | NA | TRBV6-1
TGTGCCAGTAGTATCTTCGGGAGAAGAAATGAGCAGTTCTTC | CASSIFGRRNEQFF | TRBJ2-1 | NA | NA | TRBV19
TGTGCCAGAAGCTCAAACTCCCTAGAGCGGGCCGTCTACAATGAGCAGTTCTTC | CARSSNSLERAVYNEQFF | TRBJ2-1 | NA | once | TRBV5-5
TGTGCCAGTAGTAGGGGACAGGGGAATCAGCCCCAGCATTTT | CASSRGQGNQPQHF | TRBJ1-5 | TRBD1 | NA | TRBV19
TGTGCCAGCAGGCCTAGCGGGGGGCGGATCTACGAGCAGTACTTC | CASRPSGGRIYEQYF | TRBJ2-7 | TRBD2 | NA | TRBV7-2
TGTGCCAGCAGACCAAGGACAGGGAGCACAGATACGCAGTATTTT | CASRPRTGSTDTQYF | TRBJ2-3 | TRBD1 | few | TRBV6-6
TGCGCCAGCAGAGCGGGCCCTACGGACACCGGGGAGCTGTTTTTT | CASRAGPTDTGELFF | TRBJ2-2 | NA | NA | TRBV5-1
TGTGCCTGGGCTCTACTAGCGGGGGGTCCCATAGCCAAAAACATTCAGTACTTC | CAWALLAGGPIAKNIQYF | TRBJ2-4 | TRBD2 | once | TRBV30
TGCAGTGCTCCTGACGGCTACAATGAGCAGTTCTTC | CSAPDGYNEQFF | TRBJ2-1 | NA | few | TRBV20-1
TGTGCCAGTAGGAACTCACAGACTTTCTATGGCTACACCTTC | CASRNSQTFYGYTF | TRBJ1-2 | NA | few | TRBV19
TGTGCCTCAGTAGTATCCTTTTTACTGTCTACGAACACCGGGGAGCTGTTTTTT | CASVVSFLLSTNTGELFF | TRBJ2-2 | NA | NA | TRBV19